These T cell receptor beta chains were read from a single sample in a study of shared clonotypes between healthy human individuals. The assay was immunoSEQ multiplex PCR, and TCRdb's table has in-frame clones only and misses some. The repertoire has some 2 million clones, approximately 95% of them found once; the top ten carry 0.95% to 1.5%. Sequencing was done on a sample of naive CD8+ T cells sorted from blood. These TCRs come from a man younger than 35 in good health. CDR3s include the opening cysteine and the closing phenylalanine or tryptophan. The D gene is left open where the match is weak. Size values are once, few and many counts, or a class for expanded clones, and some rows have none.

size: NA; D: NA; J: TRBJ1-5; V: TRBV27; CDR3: CASSREGYGNQPQHF; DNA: TGTGCCAGCAGCCGAGAGGGCTATGGCAATCAGCCCCAGCATTTT
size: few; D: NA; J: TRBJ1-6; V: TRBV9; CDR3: CASSVAGEHSPLHF; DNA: TGTGCCAGCAGCGTAGCGGGGGAGCATTCACCCCTCCACTTT
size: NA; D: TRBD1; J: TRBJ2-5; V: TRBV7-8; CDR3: CASSLIGDRAETQYF; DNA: TGTGCCAGCAGCTTAATCGGGGACAGGGCAGAGACCCAGTACTTC
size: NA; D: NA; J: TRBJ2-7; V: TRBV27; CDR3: CASSFGGPNEQYF; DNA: TGTGCCAGCAGTTTCGGGGGCCCCAACGAGCAGTACTTC
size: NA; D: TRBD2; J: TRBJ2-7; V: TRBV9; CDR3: CASSVAVAGVYEQYF; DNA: TGTGCCAGCAGCGTAGCTGTAGCGGGAGTCTACGAGCAGTACTTC
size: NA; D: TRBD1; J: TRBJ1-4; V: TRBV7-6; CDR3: CASSRGQGYEKLFF; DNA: TGTGCCAGCAGCCGGGGACAGGGTTATGAAAAACTGTTTTTT
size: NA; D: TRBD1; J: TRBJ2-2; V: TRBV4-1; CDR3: CASSRIGTGVGGELFF; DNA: TGCGCCAGCAGCCGGATTGGGACAGGGGTGGGCGGGGAGCTGTTTTTT
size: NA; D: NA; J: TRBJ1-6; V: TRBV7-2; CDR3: CASSLISDSPLHF; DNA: TGTGCCAGCAGCTTGATTAGTGATTCACCCCTCCACTTT
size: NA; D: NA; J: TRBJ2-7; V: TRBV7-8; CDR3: CASSQTQGGYEQYF; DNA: TGTGCCAGCAGCCAAACTCAGGGAGGATACGAGCAGTACTTC
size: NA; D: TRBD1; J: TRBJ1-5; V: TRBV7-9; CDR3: CASSDTTGNQPQHF; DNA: TGTGCCAGCAGCGACACGACAGGGAACCAGCCCCAGCATTTT
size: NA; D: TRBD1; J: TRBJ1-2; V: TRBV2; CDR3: CARTGTGDPYYGYTF; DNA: TGTGCCAGGACCGGGACAGGGGACCCATACTATGGCTACACCTTC
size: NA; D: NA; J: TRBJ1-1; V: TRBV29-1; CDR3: CSVGTNTEAFF; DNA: TGCAGCGTTGGCACGAACACTGAAGCTTTCTTT
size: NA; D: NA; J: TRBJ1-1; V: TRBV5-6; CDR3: CASSLSGSIEAFF; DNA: TGTGCCAGCAGCTTGTCAGGGAGCATTGAAGCTTTCTTT
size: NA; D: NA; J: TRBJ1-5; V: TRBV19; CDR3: CASSIQAYSNQPQHF; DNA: TGTGCCAGTAGTATACAGGCCTATAGCAATCAGCCCCAGCATTTT
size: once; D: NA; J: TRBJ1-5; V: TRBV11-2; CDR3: CASSPGVWQYSNQPQHF; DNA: TGTGCCAGCAGCCCCGGGGTCTGGCAGTATAGCAATCAGCCCCAGCATTTT
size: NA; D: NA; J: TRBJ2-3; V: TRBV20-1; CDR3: CSARWADTQYF; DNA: TGCAGTGCTAGGTGGGCAGATACGCAGTATTTT
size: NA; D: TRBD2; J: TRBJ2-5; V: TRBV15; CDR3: CATSRGLAEETQYF; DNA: TGTGCCACCAGCAGAGGTCTAGCGGAAGAGACCCAGTACTTC
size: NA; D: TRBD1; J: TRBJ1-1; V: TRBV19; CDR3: CASSAGTGDLSGTEAFF; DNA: TGTGCCAGTAGTGCCGGGACAGGGGACCTCTCAGGGACTGAAGCTTTCTTT
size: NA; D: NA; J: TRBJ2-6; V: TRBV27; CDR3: CASSPASGANVLTF; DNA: TGTGCCAGCAGTCCCGCCTCTGGGGCCAACGTCCTGACTTTC
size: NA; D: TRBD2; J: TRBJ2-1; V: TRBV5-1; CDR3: CASSWTPAGGQNEQFF; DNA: TGCGCCAGCAGCTGGACCCCAGCGGGAGGACAGAATGAGCAGTTCTTC
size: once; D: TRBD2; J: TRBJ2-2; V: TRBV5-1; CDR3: CASSPPGLAGVKAAGELFF; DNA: TGCGCCAGCAGCCCCCCGGGACTAGCGGGAGTTAAAGCCGCCGGGGAGCTGTTTTTT
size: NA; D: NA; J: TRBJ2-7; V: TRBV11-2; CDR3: CASSHSGLYEQYF; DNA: TGTGCCAGCAGCCATTCGGGACTCTACGAGCAGTACTTC
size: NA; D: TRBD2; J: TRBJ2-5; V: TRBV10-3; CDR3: CAISEPASGVQETQYF; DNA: TGTGCCATCAGTGAGCCCGCCAGCGGGGTCCAAGAGACCCAGTACTTC
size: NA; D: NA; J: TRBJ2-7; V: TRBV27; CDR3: CASSLSVSAYEQYF; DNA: TGTGCCAGCAGTTTATCGGTCTCAGCATACGAGCAGTACTTC
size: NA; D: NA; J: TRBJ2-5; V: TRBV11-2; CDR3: CASSLEGLSQYF; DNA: TGTGCCAGCAGCTTAGAAGGGCTATCCCAGTACTTC
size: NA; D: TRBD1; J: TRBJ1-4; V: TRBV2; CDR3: CASSEGTGVELNNEKLFF; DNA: TGTGCCAGCAGTGAAGGGACAGGCGTAGAGCTCAATAATGAAAAACTGTTTTTT
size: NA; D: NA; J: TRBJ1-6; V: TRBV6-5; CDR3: CASSWMGWSNSPLHF; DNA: TGTGCCAGCAGTTGGATGGGGTGGTCTAATTCACCCCTCCACTTT
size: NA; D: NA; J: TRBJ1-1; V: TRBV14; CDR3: CASSQGQYTEAFF; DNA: TGTGCCAGCAGCCAAGGCCAGTACACTGAAGCTTTCTTT
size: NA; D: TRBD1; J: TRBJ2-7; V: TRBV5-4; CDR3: CASRWTGGEQYF; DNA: TGTGCCAGCAGGTGGACAGGGGGCGAGCAGTACTTC
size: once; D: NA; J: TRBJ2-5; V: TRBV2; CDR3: CASSEERAKETQYF; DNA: TGTGCCAGCAGTGAAGAGAGGGCTAAAGAGACCCAGTACTTC
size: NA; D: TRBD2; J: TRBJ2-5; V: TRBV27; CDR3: CASSGGLAGETQYF; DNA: TGTGCCAGCAGCGGGGGACTAGCGGGCGAGACCCAGTACTTC
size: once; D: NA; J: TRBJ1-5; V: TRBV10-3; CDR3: CAISEATGKGQPQHF; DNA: TGTGCCATCAGTGAGGCCACAGGGAAGGGTCAGCCCCAGCATTTT
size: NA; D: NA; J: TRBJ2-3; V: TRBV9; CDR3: CASSGDSPDTQYF; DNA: TGTGCCAGCAGCGGCGATTCCCCAGATACGCAGTATTTT
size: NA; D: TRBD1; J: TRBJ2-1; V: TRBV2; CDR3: CASRLPGQGLDEQFF; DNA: TGTGCCAGCAGACTTCCGGGACAGGGTCTGGATGAGCAGTTCTTC
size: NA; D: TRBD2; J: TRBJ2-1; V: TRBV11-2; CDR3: CASSLVAGGPYEQFF; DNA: TGTGCCAGCAGCTTAGTTGCGGGAGGGCCTTATGAGCAGTTCTTC
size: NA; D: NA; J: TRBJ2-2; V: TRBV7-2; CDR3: CASSLSVTGELFF; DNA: TGTGCCAGCAGCTTATCAGTCACCGGGGAGCTGTTTTTT
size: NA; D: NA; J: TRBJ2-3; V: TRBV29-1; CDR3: CSVEDSIRTDTQYF; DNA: TGCAGCGTTGAGGACAGTATACGCACAGATACGCAGTATTTT
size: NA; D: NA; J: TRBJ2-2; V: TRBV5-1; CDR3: CASSLGWDTGELFF; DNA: TGCGCCAGCAGCTTGGGTTGGGACACCGGGGAGCTGTTTTTT